This paragraph reports one T cell receptor beta chain. Its specificity is not known. Time point reported: week 23, last vaccination. A single vaccine dose contained 300 ug of mutant IDH1 20-mer peptide, and topical imiquimod was used with it. The sample originates from a study of a mutant IDH1 vaccine in newly diagnosed glioma. Study-level background: Vaccines began 4-6 weeks after radiotherapy alone, or with temozolomide cycles.

CDR3 length equals 11 residues. Trimming took off 7 bases at V and 8 bases at J, with 9 bases between the two ends. Germline CDR1 and CDR2: SNHLY and FYNNEI. The assay was immunoSEQ multiplex PCR, and TCRdb's table has in-frame clones only and misses some. Of some 38,000 clones listed, 75% to 85% are singletons. The sequence derives from a man in his forties with glioma. The chain combines TRBV2 with TRBJ2-1; D remains unclear. This specimen was PBMCs, taken from a glioma patient whose treatment included an IDH1 peptide vaccine. The chain's CDR3 is CASKGEYEQFF. CDR3 coding DNA: TGTGCCAGCAAAGGCGAGTATGAGCAGTTCTTC.